This T cell receptor beta chain is from a study of cytomegalovirus exposure and HLA in healthy donors (dated by TCRdb to between 2016 and 2019). Regarding the research as a whole: According to a later analysis, one platform produced both the approximately 110 validation repertoires and the 666 repertoires of the first cohort. The study aimed to test whether signatures of past pathogen exposure could be identified by cataloging public T cell receptors. Besides the first cohort of more than 650 subjects, a separate validation cohort made up of 120 different subjects was used. To predict cytomegalovirus infection status, the study brought together high-throughput TCR immunosequencing, statistical association of individual TCRs with disease status, and machine learning. Points the paper makes about the study in general: The study listed 150 to 200 TCR beta chains as associated with cytomegalovirus. In both the original and validation cohorts, the classifier was reported to diagnose cytomegalovirus status with high specificity and sensitivity. While some public TCRs were present in many individuals, most TCR sequences turned up only very rarely across donors. The validation cohort had no HLA typing available for a later analysis, so co-occurrence within that cohort was assessed over all 120 or so repertoires. In vitro tests confirmed that three of the cytomegalovirus-associated TCR beta chains recognize cytomegalovirus antigens. According to the authors, the approach could potentially be generalized to other disease states and immunological phenotypes. A later analysis found that TCRs clustered in the first cohort also tended to co-occur in the roughly 120 validation repertoires, with 94% of cluster scores above 0.

Separate from the approximately 730-subject first cohort, the validation cohort of around 130 subjects was the group to which the donors belonged. Receptors were amplified or captured by the immunoSEQ multiplex PCR assay. On the authors' methods: To diagnose cytomegalovirus status from the catalog of TCR beta chain sequences, a statistical classification framework was built. In its TCRdb copy, this immuneACCESS table keeps in-frame sequences only and misses some clones. Where compared with another copy, unresolved V genes explain less than half of these, and the others have no known cause. V and J calls and clone size are copied from that table; D and trimming were computed from the DNA. The sample yields about 65,000 clones; roughly nine tenths were counted once. Around 1.2% of the sample is in the top ten clones. Concerning this clone: Its antigen remains unidentified. Per-base qualities were not stored, and no clone one base away is much larger.

Trimming removed 5 bases from V and 1 base from J; the gene matches leave 1 base unexplained. The CDR3 has 15 amino acids, counting the end cysteine and phenylalanine. Only CDR3 DNA remains: 45 bases, in frame from the first base. The germline V gene specifies SNHLY as CDR1 and FYNNEI as CDR2. The rearrangement combines TRBV2 with TRBJ2-2; the junction holds 10 bases that match TRBD2. The clonotype comes from a woman aged 18-35 years in good health and CMV-seronegative. The sample consisted of PBMCs. At the DNA level, the sequence is TGTGCCAGCAGTTCTAGCGGGGGGAACACCGGGGAGCTGTTTTTT. It is translated as CASSSSGGNTGELFF.